The table lists the clone carrying this T cell receptor (beta chain) with many counts. J lost 0 bases, V lost 5 bases, and 3 bases had no gene match. The CDR3 length is 15 residues. CDR1 is MNHNY, CDR2 SVGAGI, per germline (reference sequence). Time point here: blood at routine non-recurrence follow-up after resection. TCRs were sequenced from unsorted whole RNA of tumor, nontumor lung or PBMC. Single TCR cDNA molecules each had their own unique molecular identifier. TCRdb re-called the 5' RACE reads with MiXCR, one entry per CDR3 protein. The table has about 47,000 distinct CDR3 sequences, 10% to 15% seen once; the top ten hold around 32%. The data are from a study of spatial heterogeneity in lung cancer. In the study overall: The follow-up PBMC samples were sequenced whenever they were available. The median time to follow-up was roughly 24 months after resection. Sequence detection consistently recorded a greater number of beta-chain than alpha-chain sequences.

The specimen was PBMCs, collected at follow-up. This receptor was obtained from a male donor with early-stage non-small cell lung cancer. The chain recombines TRBV6-6 with TRBJ2-4; the match to TRBD1 covers 8 bases. The DNA of the CDR3 is TGTGCCAGCAGTGGACAGGGAATAGCCAAAAACATTCAGTACTTC. It yields the protein CASSGQGIAKNIQYF.